This TCR beta chain is from a study of Ad26.COV2.S vaccination and SARS-CoV-2 variants. The overall study: Each vaccinee took Ad26.COV2.S intramuscularly, once or twice 56 days apart.

Generated by immunoSEQ multiplex PCR, the TCRdb table keeps only in-frame clones and is missing some. Here the sample spans around 320,000 clones, roughly 80% being singletons. After removal of 2 bases from V and 2 bases from J, the junction contained 7 bases not matched to a gene. CDR3 size: 18 residues. Germline V gene data show CDR1 as LNHDA and CDR2 as SQIVND (reference sequence). The sample's treatment: around 19 received Ad26.COV2.S at low or high dose, single or two shots; 5 received placebo; per-sample allocation not given. The samples date from day 63 after the first vaccine or placebo injection. The study used a vaccine consisting of an Ad26 vector that expressed Wuhan-strain SARS-CoV-2 spike.

This chain joins TRBV19 and TRBJ2-3, with TRBD2 identical over 13 bases. The TCR originated in a person between 18 and 59 years old who received the Ad26.COV2.S COVID-19 vaccine or a placebo. Source: peripheral blood, taken in a trial of Ad26.COV2.S vaccine versus placebo. Here the CDR3 DNA reads TGTGCCAGTAGTATAAGGAGGACTAGCGGGGGACACACAGATACGCAGTATTTT. This sequence encodes CASSIRRTSGGHTDTQYF.